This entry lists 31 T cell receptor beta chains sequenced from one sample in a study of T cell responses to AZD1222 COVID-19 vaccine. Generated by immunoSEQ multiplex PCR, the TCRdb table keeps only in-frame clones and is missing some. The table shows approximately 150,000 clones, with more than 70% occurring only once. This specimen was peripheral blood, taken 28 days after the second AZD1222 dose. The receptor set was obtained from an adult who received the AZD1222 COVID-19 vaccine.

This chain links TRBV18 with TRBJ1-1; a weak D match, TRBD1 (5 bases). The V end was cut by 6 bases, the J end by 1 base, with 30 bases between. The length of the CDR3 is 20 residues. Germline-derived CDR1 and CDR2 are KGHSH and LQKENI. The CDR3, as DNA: TGTGCCAGCTCGGGACTTTCCCGGGACGGGGTCAGGCAGGAGAACACTGAAGCTTTCTTT. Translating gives CASSGLSRDGVRQENTEAFF. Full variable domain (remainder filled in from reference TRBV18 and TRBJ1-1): NAGVMQNPRHLVRRRGQEARLRCSPMKGHSHVYWYRQLPEEGLKFMVYLQKENIIDESGMPKERFSAEFPKEGPSILRIQQVVRGDSAAYFCASSGLSRDGVRQENTEAFFGQGTRLTVV.

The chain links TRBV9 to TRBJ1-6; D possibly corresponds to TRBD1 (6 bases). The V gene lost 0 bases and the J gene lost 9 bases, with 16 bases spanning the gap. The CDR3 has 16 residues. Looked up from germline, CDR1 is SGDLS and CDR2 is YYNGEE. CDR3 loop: CASSVESWQGSSPLHF. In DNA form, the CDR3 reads TGTGCCAGCAGCGTAGAGAGTTGGCAGGGGAGTTCACCCCTCCACTTT.

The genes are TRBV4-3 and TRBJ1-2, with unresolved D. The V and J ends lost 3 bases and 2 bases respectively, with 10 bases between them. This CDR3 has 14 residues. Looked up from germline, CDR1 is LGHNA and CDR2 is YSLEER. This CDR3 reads CASSQQVFNYGYTF. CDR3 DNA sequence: TGCGCCAGCAGCCAGCAGGTATTCAACTATGGCTACACCTTC.

The CDR3 loop is CASSSHPWGDQNYGYTF. The CDR3 DNA sequence: TGTGCCAGCAGCTCCCACCCATGGGGGGACCAAAACTATGGCTACACCTTC. The J gene is TRBJ1-2, the V gene TRBV7-2, with a weak D call TRBD1 (5 bases). Between the trimmed V and J ends, which lost 4 bases and 2 bases, there was a span of 20 bases. The CDR3 is made up of 17 amino acids. CDR1 and CDR2 from the germline V gene are SGHTA and FQGNSA.

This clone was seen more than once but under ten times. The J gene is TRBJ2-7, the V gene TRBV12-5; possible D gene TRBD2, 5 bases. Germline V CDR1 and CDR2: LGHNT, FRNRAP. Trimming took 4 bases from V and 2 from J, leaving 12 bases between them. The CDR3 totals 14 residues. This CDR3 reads CASGSVTKTYEQYF. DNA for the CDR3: TGTGCTAGTGGTTCGGTGACTAAAACCTACGAGCAGTACTTC.

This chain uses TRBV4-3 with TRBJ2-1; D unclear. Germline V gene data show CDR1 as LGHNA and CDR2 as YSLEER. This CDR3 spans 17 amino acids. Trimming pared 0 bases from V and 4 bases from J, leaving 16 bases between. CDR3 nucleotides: TGCGCCAGCAGCCAAGAAGACTCGTCAAGGAATTACAATGAGCAGTTCTTC. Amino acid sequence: CASSQEDSSRNYNEQFF.

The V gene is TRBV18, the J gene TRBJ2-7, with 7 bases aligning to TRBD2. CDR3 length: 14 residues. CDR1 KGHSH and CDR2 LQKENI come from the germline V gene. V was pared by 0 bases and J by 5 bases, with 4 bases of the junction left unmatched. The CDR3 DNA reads TGTGCCAGCTCACCACCGGCAGGGAGGGACGAGCAGTACTTC. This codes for CASSPPAGRDEQYF.

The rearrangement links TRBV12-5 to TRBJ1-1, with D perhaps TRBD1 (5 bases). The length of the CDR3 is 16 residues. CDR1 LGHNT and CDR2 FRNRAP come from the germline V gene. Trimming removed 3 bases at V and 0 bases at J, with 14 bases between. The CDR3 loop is CASGFGHSGLNTEAFF. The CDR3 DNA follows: TGTGCTAGTGGTTTCGGGCACTCAGGGCTGAACACTGAAGCTTTCTTT.

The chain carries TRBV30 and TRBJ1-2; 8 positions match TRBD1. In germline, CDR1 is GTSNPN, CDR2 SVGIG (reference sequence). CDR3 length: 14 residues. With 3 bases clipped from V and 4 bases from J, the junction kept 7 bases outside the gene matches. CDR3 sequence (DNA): TGTGCCTGGAGGACAGGGGTTTTCGGCTATGGCTACACCTTC. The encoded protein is CAWRTGVFGYGYTF.

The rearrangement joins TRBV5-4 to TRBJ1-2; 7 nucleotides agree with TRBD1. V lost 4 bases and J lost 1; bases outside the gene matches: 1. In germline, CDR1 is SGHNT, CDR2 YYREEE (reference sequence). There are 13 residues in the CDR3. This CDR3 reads CASSGDSNYGYTF. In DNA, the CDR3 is TGTGCCAGCAGCGGGGACAGTAACTATGGCTACACCTTC. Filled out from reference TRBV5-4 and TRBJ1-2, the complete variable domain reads ETGVTQSPTHLIKTRGQQVTLRCSSQSGHNTVSWYQQALGQGPQFIFQYYREEENGRGNFPPRFSGLQFPNYSSELNVNALELDDSALYLCASSGDSNYGYTFGSGTRLTVV.

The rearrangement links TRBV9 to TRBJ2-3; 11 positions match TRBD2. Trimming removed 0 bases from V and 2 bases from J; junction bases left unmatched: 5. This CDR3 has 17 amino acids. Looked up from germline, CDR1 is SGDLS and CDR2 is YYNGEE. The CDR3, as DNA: TGTGCCAGCAGCGTAGGACTAGCGGGATTATACACAGATACGCAGTATTTT. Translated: CASSVGLAGLYTDTQYF.

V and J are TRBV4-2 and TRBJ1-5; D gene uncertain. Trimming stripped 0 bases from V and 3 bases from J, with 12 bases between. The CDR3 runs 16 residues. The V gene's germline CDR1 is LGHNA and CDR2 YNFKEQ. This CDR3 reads CASSQEADRYNQPQHF. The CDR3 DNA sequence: TGTGCCAGCAGCCAAGAGGCTGACCGATACAATCAGCCCCAGCATTTT.

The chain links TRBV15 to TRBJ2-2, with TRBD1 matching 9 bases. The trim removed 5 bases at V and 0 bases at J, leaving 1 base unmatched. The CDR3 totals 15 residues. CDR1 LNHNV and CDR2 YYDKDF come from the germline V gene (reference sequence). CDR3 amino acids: CATSGDRANTGELFF. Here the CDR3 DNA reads TGTGCCACCAGCGGGGACAGGGCGAACACCGGGGAGCTGTTTTTT.

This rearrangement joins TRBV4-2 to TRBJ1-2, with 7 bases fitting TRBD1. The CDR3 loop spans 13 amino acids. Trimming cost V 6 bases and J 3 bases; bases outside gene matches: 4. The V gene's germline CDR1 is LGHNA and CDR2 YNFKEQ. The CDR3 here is CASSHQGDYGYTF. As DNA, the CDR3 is TGTGCCAGCAGTCACCAGGGGGACTATGGCTACACCTTC.

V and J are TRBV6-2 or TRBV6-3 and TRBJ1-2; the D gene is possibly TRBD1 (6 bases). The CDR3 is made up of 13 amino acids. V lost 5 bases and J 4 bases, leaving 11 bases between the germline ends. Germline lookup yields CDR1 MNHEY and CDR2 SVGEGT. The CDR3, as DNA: TGTGCCAGCAGTCTACAGGGTGTCTATGGCTACACCTTC. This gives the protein CASSLQGVYGYTF.

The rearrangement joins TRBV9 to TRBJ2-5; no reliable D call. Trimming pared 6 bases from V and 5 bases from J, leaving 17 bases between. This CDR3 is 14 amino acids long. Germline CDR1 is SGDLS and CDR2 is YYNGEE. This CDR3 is CASTPATNGETQYF. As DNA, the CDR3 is TGTGCCAGCACCCCGGCGACCAACGGGGAGACCCAGTACTTC.

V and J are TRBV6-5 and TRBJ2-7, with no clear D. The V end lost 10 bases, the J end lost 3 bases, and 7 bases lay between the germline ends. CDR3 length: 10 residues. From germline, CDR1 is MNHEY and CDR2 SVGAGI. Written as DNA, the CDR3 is TGTGCCAAAAAGAGCTACGAGCAGTACTTC. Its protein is CAKKSYEQYF.

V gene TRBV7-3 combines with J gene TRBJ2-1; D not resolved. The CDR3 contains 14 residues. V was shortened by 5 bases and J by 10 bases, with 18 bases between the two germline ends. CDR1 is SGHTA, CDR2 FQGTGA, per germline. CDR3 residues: CASSPRIQMGEQFF. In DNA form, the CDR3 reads TGTGCCAGCAGCCCTAGGATCCAAATGGGGGAGCAGTTCTTC. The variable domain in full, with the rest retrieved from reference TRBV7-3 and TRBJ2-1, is GAGVSQTPSNKVTEKGKYVELRCDPISGHTALYWYRQSLGQGPEFLIYFQGTGAADDSGLPNDRFFAVRPEGSVSTLKIQRTERGDSAVYLCASSPRIQMGEQFFGPGTRLTVL.

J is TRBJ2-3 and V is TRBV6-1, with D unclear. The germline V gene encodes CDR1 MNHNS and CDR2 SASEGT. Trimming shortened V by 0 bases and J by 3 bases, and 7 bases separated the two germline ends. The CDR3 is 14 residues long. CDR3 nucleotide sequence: TGTGCCAGCAGTGAAGCCCGACGGACAGATACGCAGTATTTT. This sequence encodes CASSEARRTDTQYF.

The CDR3 DNA reads as TGTGCCAGCAGTGAAGTTGGGGGGGCGAACACTGAAGCTTTCTTT. The encoded protein is CASSEVGGANTEAFF. The V and J genes are TRBV6-1 and TRBJ1-1, with TRBD1 as a possible D gene (6 bases). Trimming took 1 base from V and 1 from J, leaving 10 bases between them. The CDR3 is 15 amino acids. Germline CDR1 reads MNHNS; CDR2 reads SASEGT.

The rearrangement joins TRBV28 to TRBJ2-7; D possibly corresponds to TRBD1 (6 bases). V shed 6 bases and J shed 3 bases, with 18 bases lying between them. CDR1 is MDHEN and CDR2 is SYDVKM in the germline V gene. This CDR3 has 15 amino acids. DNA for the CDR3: TGTGCCAGCAGGGACAGTGGTCTAGGGGACTACGAGCAGTACTTC. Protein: CASRDSGLGDYEQYF.

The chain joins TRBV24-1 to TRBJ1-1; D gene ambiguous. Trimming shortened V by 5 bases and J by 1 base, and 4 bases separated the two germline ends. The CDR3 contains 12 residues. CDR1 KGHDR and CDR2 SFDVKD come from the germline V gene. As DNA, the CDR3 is TGTGCCACCAGTGCGCAGAACACTGAAGCTTTCTTT. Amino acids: CATSAQNTEAFF.

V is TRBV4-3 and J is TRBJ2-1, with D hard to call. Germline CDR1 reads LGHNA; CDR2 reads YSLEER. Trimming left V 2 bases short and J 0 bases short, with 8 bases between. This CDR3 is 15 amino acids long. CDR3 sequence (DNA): TGCGCCAGCAGCCAAAATTATGACTCCTACAATGAGCAGTTCTTC. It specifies CASSQNYDSYNEQFF.

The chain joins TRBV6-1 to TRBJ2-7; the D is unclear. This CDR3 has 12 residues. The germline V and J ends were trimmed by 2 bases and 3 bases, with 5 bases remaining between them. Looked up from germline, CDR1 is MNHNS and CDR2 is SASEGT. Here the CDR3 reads CASSEYRYEQYF. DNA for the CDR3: TGTGCCAGCAGTGAATACCGCTACGAGCAGTACTTC.

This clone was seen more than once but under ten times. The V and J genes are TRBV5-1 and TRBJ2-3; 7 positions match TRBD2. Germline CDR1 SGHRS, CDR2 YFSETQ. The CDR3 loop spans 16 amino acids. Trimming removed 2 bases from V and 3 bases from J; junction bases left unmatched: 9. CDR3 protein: CASSLMGGVVTDTQYF. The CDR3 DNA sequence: TGCGCCAGCAGCTTAATGGGAGGGGTTGTTACAGATACGCAGTATTTT. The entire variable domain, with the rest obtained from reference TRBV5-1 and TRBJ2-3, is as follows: KAGVTQTPRYLIKTRGQQVTLSCSPISGHRSVSWYQQTPGQGLQFLFEYFSETQRNKGNFPGRFSGRQFSNSRSEMNVSTLELGDSALYLCASSLMGGVVTDTQYFGPGTRLTVL.

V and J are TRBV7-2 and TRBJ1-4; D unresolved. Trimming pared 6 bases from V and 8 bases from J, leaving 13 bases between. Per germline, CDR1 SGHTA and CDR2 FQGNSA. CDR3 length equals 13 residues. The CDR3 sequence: CASSPTAEEKLFF. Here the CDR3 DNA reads TGTGCCAGCAGTCCGACCGCAGAGGAAAAACTGTTTTTT.

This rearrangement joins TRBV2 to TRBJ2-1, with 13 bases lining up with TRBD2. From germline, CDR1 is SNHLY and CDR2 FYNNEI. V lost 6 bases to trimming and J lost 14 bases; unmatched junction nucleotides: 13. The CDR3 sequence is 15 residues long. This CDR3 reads CASSAGLAGLRGEFF. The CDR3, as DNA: TGTGCCAGCAGCGCGGGACTAGCGGGACTCCGGGGAGAGTTCTTC.

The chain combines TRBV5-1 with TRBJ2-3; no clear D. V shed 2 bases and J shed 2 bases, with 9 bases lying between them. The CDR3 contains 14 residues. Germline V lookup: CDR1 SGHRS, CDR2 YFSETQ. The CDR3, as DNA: TGCGCCAGCAGCTTAGTTGGCACCACAGATACGCAGTATTTT. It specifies CASSLVGTTDTQYF. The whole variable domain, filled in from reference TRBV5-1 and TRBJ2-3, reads KAGVTQTPRYLIKTRGQQVTLSCSPISGHRSVSWYQQTPGQGLQFLFEYFSETQRNKGNFPGRFSGRQFSNSRSEMNVSTLELGDSALYLCASSLVGTTDTQYFGPGTRLTVL.

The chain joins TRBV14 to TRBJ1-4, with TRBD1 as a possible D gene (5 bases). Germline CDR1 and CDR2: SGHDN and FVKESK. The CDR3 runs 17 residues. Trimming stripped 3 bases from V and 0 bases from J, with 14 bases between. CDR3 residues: CASSQGRGPATNEKLFF. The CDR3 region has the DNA TGTGCCAGCAGCCAGGGCCGGGGACCTGCAACTAATGAAAAACTGTTTTTT.

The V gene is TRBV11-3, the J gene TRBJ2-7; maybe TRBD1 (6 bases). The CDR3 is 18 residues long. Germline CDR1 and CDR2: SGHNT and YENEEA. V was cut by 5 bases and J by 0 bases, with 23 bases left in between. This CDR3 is CASSDTPRQGIFSYEQYF. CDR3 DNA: TGTGCCAGCAGCGATACCCCGCGGCAGGGGATTTTCTCCTACGAGCAGTACTTC.

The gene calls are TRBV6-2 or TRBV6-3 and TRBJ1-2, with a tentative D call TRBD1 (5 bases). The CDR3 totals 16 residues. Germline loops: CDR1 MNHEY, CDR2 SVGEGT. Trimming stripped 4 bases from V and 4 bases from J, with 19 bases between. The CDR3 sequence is CASSSPGAILTYGYTF. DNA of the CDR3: TGTGCCAGCAGTTCCCCCGGGGCGATCCTGACCTATGGCTACACCTTC.